These 2 T cell receptor beta chains came from one sample sequenced in a study of cytomegalovirus exposure and HLA in healthy donors. The primer mix had 60 Vbeta and 13 Jbeta primers. Assay used: immunoSEQ multiplex PCR; TCRdb lists only in-frame clones, some missing. This sample has around 150,000 clones, with approximately 80% found just once. Source material: PBMCs. These receptors all come from a male donor in good health and CMV-seropositive.

The chain carries TRBV9 and TRBJ2-3; tentative D call: TRBD1 (6 bases). The V end was cut by 3 bases, the J end by 0 bases, with 11 bases between. Per germline, CDR1 SGDLS and CDR2 YYNGEE. The CDR3 runs 15 residues. Written as DNA, the CDR3 is TGTGCCAGCAGCGCTGACAGGACTAGCACAGATACGCAGTATTTT. It yields the protein CASSADRTSTDTQYF.

This chain connects TRBV5-6 to TRBJ1-2; TRBD1 is a possible D gene (6 bases). This CDR3 has 15 residues. V was trimmed by 5 bases and J by 4 bases, leaving 18 bases between them. Per the germline V gene, CDR1 is SGHDT and CDR2 is YYEEEE. The CDR3 loop is CASRLTGALGYGYTF. The CDR3 DNA reads as TGTGCCAGCAGGTTGACAGGCGCCCTGGGCTATGGCTACACCTTC.